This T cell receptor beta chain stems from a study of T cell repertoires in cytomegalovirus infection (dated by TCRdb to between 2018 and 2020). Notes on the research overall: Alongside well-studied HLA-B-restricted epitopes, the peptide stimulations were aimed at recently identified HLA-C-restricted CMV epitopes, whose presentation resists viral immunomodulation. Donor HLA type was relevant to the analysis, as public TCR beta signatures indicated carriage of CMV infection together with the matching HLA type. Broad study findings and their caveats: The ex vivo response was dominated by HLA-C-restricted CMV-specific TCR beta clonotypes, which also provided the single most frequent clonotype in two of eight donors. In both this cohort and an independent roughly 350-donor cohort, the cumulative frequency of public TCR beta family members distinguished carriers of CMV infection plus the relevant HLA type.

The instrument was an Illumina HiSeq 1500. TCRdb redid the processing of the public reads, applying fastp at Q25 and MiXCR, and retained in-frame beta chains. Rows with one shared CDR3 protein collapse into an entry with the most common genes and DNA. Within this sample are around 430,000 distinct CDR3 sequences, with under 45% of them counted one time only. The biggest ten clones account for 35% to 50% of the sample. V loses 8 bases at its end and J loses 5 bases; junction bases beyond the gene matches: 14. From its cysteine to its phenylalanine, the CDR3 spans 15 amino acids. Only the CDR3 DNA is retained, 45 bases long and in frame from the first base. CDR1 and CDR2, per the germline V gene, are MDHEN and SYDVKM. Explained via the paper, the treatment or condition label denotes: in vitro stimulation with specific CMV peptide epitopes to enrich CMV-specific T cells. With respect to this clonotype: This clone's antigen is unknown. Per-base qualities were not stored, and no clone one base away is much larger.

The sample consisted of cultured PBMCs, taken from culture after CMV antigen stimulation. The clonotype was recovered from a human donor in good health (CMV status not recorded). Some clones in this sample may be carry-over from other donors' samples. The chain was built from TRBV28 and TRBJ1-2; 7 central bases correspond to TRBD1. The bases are TGTGCCAGCTATCCGCCCGGACAGGCGGGGTATGGCTACACCTTC. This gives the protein CASYPPGQAGYGYTF.